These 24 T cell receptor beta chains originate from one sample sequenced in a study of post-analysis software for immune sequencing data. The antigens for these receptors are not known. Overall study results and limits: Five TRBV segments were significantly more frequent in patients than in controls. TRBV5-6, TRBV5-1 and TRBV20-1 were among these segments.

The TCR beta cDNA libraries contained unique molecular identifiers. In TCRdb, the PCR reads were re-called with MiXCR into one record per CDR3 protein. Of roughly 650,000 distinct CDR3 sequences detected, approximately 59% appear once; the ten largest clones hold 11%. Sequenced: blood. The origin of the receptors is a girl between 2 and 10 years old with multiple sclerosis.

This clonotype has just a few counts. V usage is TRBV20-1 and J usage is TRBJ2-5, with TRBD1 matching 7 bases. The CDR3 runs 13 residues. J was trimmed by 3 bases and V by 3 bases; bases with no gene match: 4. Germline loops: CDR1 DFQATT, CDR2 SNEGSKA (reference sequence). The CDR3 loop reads CSASLGQKETQYF. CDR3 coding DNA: TGCAGTGCTAGTTTGGGACAGAAAGAGACCCAGTACTTC.

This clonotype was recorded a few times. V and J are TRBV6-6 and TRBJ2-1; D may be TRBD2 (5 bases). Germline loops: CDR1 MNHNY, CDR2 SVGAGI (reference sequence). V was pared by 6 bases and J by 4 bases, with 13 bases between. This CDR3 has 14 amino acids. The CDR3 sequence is CASSAGGSYNEQFF. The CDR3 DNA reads TGTGCCAGCAGCGCCGGAGGCAGTTACAATGAGCAGTTCTTC.

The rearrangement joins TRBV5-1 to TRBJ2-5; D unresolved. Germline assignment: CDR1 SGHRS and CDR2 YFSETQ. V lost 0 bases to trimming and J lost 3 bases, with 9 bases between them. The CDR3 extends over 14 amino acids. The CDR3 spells CASSLVPPEETQYF. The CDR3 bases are TGCGCCAGCAGCTTGGTGCCCCCCGAAGAGACCCAGTACTTC.

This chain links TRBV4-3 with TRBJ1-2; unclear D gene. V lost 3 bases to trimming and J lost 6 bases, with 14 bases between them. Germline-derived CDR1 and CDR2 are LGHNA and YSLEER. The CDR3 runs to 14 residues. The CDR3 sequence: CASSHIGLMDGYTF. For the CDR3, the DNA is TGCGCCAGCAGCCACATCGGACTAATGGATGGCTACACCTTC.

The CDR3 sequence: CASSIRGEQYF. The CDR3 DNA reads as TGTGCCAGCAGCATAAGGGGCGAGCAGTACTTC. The V call is TRBV2, the J call TRBJ2-7, with TRBD1 as a possible D gene (5 bases). Trimming took off 6 bases at V and 6 bases at J, with 9 bases between the two ends. Germline V gives CDR1 SNHLY, CDR2 FYNNEI. The length of the CDR3 is 11 residues.

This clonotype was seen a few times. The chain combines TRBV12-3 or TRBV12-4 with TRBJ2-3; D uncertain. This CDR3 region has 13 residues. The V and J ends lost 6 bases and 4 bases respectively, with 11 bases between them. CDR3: CASRPDPPDTQYF. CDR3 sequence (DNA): TGTGCCAGCAGACCCGACCCCCCAGATACGCAGTATTTT.

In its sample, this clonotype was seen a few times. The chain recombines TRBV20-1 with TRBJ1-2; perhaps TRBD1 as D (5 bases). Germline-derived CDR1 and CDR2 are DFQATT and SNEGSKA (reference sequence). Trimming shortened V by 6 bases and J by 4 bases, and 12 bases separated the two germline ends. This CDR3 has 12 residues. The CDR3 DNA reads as TGCAGTGCCACTTCGGGGGGCTATGGCTACACCTTC. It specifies CSATSGGYGYTF.

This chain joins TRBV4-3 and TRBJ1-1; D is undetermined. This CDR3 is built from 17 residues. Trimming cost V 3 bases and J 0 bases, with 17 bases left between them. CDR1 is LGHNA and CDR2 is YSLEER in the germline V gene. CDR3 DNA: TGCGCCAGCAGCCAGGTATCCGGTCTTAGGATGAACACTGAAGCTTTCTTT. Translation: CASSQVSGLRMNTEAFF.

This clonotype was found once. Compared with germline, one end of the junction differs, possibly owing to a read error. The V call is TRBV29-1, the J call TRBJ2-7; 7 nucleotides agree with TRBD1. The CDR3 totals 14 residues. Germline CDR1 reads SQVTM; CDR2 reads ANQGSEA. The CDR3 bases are TGCAGCGTTGAAGATCAAGGGGGCTCCTGCGAGCAGTACTTC. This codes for CSVEDQGGSCEQYF.

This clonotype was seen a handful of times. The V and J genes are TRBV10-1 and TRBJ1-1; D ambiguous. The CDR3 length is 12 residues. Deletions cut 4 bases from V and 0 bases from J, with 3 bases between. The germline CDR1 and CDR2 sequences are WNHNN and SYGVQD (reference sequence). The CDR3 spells CASSGMNTEAFF. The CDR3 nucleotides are TGCGCCAGCAGTGGGATGAACACTGAAGCTTTCTTT.

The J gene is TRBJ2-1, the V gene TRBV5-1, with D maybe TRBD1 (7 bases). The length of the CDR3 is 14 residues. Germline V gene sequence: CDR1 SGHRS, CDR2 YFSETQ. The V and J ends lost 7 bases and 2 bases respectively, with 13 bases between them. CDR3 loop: CASRAGQTYNEQFF. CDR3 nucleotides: TGCGCCAGCCGCGCGGGACAGACCTACAATGAGCAGTTCTTC.

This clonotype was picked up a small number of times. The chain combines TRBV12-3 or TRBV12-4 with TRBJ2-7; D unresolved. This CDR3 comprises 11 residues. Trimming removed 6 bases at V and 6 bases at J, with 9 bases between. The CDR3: CASRSRVEQYF. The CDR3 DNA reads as TGTGCCAGCAGGAGTAGGGTCGAGCAGTACTTC.

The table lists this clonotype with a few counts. CDR3 in DNA: TGTGCCATCAGTGACGGACTAGCGGGAGTCAATGAGCAGTTCTTC. This translates into CAISDGLAGVNEQFF. The chain is built from TRBV10-3 and TRBJ2-1, with 13 bases aligning to TRBD2. This CDR3 is built from 15 residues. The germline V gene encodes CDR1 ENHRY and CDR2 SYGVKD. After removal of 3 bases from V and 6 bases from J, the junction contained 2 bases not matched to a gene.

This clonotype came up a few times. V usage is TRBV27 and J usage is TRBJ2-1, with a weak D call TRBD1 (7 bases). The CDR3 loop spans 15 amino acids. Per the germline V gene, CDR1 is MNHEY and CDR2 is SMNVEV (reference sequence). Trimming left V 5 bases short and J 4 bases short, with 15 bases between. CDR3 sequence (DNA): TGTGCCAGCAGTCCTGGAGGGGGCTATTACAATGAGCAGTTCTTC. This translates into CASSPGGGYYNEQFF.

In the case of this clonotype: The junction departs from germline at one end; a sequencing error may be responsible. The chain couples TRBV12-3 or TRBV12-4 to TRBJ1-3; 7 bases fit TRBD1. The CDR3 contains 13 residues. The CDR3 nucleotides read TGTGCCAGCAGGCTGGCAGGGGGAAACATCATATATTTT. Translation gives CASRLAGGNIIYF.

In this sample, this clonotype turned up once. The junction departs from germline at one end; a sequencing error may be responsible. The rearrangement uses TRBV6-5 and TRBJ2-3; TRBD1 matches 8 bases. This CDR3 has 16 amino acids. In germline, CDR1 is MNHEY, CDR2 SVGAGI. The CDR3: CASSWGQALIQDAQYF. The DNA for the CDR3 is TGTGCCAGCAGTTGGGGACAGGCCTTGATCCAAGATGCGCAGTATTTT.

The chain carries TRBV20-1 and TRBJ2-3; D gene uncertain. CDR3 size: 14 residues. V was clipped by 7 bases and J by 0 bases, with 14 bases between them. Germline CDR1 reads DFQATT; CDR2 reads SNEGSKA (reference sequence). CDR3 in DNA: TGCAGTGAAACCTCCGTTGGGAGCACAGATACGCAGTATTTT. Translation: CSETSVGSTDTQYF.

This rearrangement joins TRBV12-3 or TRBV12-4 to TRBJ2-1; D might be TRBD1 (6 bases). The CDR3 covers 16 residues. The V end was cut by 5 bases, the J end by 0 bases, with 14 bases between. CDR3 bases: TGTGCCAGCAGTAGCAAGGGGGTACCCTCCTACAATGAGCAGTTCTTC. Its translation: CASSSKGVPSYNEQFF.

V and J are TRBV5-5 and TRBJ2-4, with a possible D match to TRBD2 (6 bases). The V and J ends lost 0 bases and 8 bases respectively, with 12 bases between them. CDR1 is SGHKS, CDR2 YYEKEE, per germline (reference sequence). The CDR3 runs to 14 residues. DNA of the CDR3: TGTGCCAGCAGCTTGGTGGGGGACTTGGACATTCAGTACTTC. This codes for CASSLVGDLDIQYF.

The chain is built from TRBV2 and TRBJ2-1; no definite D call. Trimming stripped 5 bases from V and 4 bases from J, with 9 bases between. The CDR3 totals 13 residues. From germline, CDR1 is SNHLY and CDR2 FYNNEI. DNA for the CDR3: TGTGCCAGCAGTACACGACGGTACAATGAGCAGTTCTTC. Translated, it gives CASSTRRYNEQFF.

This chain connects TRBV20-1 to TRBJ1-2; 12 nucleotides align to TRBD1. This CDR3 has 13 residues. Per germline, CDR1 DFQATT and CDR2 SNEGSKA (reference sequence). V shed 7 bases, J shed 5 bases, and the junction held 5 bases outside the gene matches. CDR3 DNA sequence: TGCAGTGTCCCGGGACAGGGGGCGTATGGCTACACCTTC. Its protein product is CSVPGQGAYGYTF.

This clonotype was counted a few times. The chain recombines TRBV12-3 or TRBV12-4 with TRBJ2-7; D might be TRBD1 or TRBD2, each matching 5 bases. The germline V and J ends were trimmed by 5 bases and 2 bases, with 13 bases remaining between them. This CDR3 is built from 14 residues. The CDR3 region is CASSPGPPPYEQYF. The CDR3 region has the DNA TGTGCCAGCAGTCCGGGACCGCCCCCCTACGAGCAGTACTTC.

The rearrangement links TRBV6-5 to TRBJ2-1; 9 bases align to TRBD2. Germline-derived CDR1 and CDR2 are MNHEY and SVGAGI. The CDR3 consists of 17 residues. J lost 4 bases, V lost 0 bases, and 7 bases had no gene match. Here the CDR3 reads CASSYSTPSGVYNEQFF. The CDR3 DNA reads TGTGCCAGCAGTTACTCCACCCCTAGCGGGGTTTACAATGAGCAGTTCTTC.

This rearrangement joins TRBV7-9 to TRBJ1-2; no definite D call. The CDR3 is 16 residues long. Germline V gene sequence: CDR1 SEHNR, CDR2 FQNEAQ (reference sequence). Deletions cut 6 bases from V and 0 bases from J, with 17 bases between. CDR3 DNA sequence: TGTGCCAGCAGTACCATCTCCAGCCGAGCTAACTATGGCTACACCTTC. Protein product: CASSTISSRANYGYTF.